These T cell receptor beta chains were read from a single sample in a study of CD8 T cells in Susac syndrome. TCRdb reanalysed the immunoSEQ multiplex PCR reads using MiXCR and keeps one entry per CDR3 protein. In the table there are approximately 100,000 distinct CDR3 sequences, nearly 95% of which are singletons. The sample comprised CD4+ T cells from PBMCs. The receptor source for this set is a human donor in good health. Both conserved end residues are part of each CDR3. The order of the fields is J gene, V gene, D gene, clone size, CDR3 DNA, CDR3 protein. D genes are given only for firm matches. Part of the rows lack a size; the others show once, few, many or a class for expanded clones.

j_call: TRBJ2-7; v_call: TRBV27; d_call: .; clone_size: few; cdr3_nt: TGTGCCAGCAGTTTCCAAGCCAAGTTAGGGGGCTACGAGCAGTACTTC; cdr3_aa: CASSFQAKLGGYEQYF
j_call: TRBJ2-2; v_call: TRBV7-2; d_call: .; clone_size: .; cdr3_nt: TGTGCCAGCAGCCGAGAGTTAGCGGTTGGGAGCACCGGGGAGCTGTTTTTT; cdr3_aa: CASSRELAVGSTGELFF
j_call: TRBJ2-7; v_call: TRBV20-1; d_call: TRBD2; clone_size: once; cdr3_nt: TGCAGTGCTAGAGATGTACTAGCGAGCTCCTACGAGCAGTACTTC; cdr3_aa: CSARDVLASSYEQYF
j_call: TRBJ2-2; v_call: TRBV6-5; d_call: .; clone_size: .; cdr3_nt: TGTGCCAGCAGTTCCCATTTCATGCCACCGGGTATAGAGTCGGGCGGGGAGCTGTTTTTT; cdr3_aa: CASSSHFMPPGIESGGELFF
j_call: TRBJ2-7; v_call: TRBV10-3; d_call: .; clone_size: .; cdr3_nt: TGTGCCATCAGAATGACAGGACCTTCTAGCTCCTACGAGCAGTACTTC; cdr3_aa: CAIRMTGPSSSYEQYF
j_call: TRBJ1-1; v_call: TRBV11-2; d_call: .; clone_size: .; cdr3_nt: TGTGCCAGCAGCTTGAGGGTCCAAGGCCATCGAATGAACACTGAAGCTTTCTTT; cdr3_aa: CASSLRVQGHRMNTEAFF
j_call: TRBJ2-3; v_call: TRBV5-1; d_call: TRBD1; clone_size: .; cdr3_nt: TGCGCCAGCACCACAGGGGCCACAGATACGCAGTATTTT; cdr3_aa: CASTTGATDTQYF
j_call: TRBJ2-1; v_call: TRBV7-2; d_call: TRBD2; clone_size: .; cdr3_nt: TGTGCCAGCAGCTTAGGAGGCGGACTAGCGGGGGCCTACAATGAGCAGTTCTTC; cdr3_aa: CASSLGGGLAGAYNEQFF
j_call: TRBJ2-7; v_call: TRBV7-8; d_call: TRBD2; clone_size: .; cdr3_nt: TGTGCCAGCAGCTTAGCGGAGACTAGCGGGTACGAGCAGTACTTC; cdr3_aa: CASSLAETSGYEQYF
j_call: TRBJ1-2; v_call: TRBV12-3/TRBV12-4; d_call: .; clone_size: .; cdr3_nt: TGTGCCAGCAGCACTACAGGGATCTCCTATGGCTACACCTTC; cdr3_aa: CASSTTGISYGYTF
j_call: TRBJ2-1; v_call: TRBV24-1; d_call: .; clone_size: .; cdr3_nt: TGTGCCACCAGTGATTCCCCTAGGGTAGCCTACAATGAGCAGTTCTTC; cdr3_aa: CATSDSPRVAYNEQFF
j_call: TRBJ2-1; v_call: TRBV2; d_call: .; clone_size: .; cdr3_nt: TGTGCCAGCAGGCATGCGGACTATGAGCAGTTCTTC; cdr3_aa: CASRHADYEQFF
j_call: TRBJ2-7; v_call: TRBV12-3/TRBV12-4; d_call: .; clone_size: .; cdr3_nt: TGTGCCAGCAGTGATCCTTTTGAGCAGTACTTC; cdr3_aa: CASSDPFEQYF
j_call: TRBJ2-2; v_call: TRBV7-2; d_call: .; clone_size: once; cdr3_nt: TGTGCCAGCAGCCAAAGCATTGCCGGGGAGCTGTTTTTT; cdr3_aa: CASSQSIAGELFF
j_call: TRBJ2-6; v_call: TRBV11-2; d_call: .; clone_size: .; cdr3_nt: TGTGCCAGCAGCTTAGATATAGCAGGGACTGGGGCCAACGTCCTGACTTTC; cdr3_aa: CASSLDIAGTGANVLTF
j_call: TRBJ1-2; v_call: TRBV5-6; d_call: .; clone_size: once; cdr3_nt: TGTGCCAGCGCAGTTAGAGCAGGAGGGTATGGCTACACCTTC; cdr3_aa: CASAVRAGGYGYTF
j_call: TRBJ1-5; v_call: TRBV20-1; d_call: TRBD1; clone_size: .; cdr3_nt: TGCAGTGTTGAGAAGGACAGGGCTGCCTCGCGGCCCCAGCATTTT; cdr3_aa: CSVEKDRAASRPQHF
j_call: TRBJ2-7; v_call: TRBV29-1; d_call: .; clone_size: .; cdr3_nt: TGCAGCGTGGTGGGGTTCCGGCCATACGAGCAGTACTTC; cdr3_aa: CSVVGFRPYEQYF
j_call: TRBJ1-2; v_call: TRBV12-5; d_call: .; clone_size: .; cdr3_nt: TGTGCTAGTGGTTCCGGGACCGGGATGTCCGGGGGCTACACCTTC; cdr3_aa: CASGSGTGMSGGYTF
j_call: TRBJ2-1; v_call: TRBV7-9; d_call: .; clone_size: .; cdr3_nt: TGTGCCAGCAGCAAACCGGGAGATTTTTACAATGAGCAGTTCTTC; cdr3_aa: CASSKPGDFYNEQFF
j_call: TRBJ2-3; v_call: TRBV20-1; d_call: TRBD2; clone_size: once; cdr3_nt: TGCAGTGCTAGAGACGGGTTAAGACTAGCGGATAGCACAGATACGCAGTATTTT; cdr3_aa: CSARDGLRLADSTDTQYF
j_call: TRBJ2-6; v_call: TRBV4-3; d_call: .; clone_size: .; cdr3_nt: TGCGCCAGCAGCCACGAGATCTCTGGGGCCAACGTCCTGACTTTC; cdr3_aa: CASSHEISGANVLTF
j_call: TRBJ2-2; v_call: TRBV5-1; d_call: .; clone_size: .; cdr3_nt: TGCGCCAGCAGCTTAACCTCCGGGGAGCTGTTTTTT; cdr3_aa: CASSLTSGELFF
j_call: TRBJ1-1; v_call: TRBV9; d_call: .; clone_size: .; cdr3_nt: TGTGCCAGCAGCGTAGGAGGGAATAGAGGGACTGAAGCTTTCTTT; cdr3_aa: CASSVGGNRGTEAFF
j_call: TRBJ2-2; v_call: TRBV19; d_call: TRBD2; clone_size: .; cdr3_nt: TGTGCCAGTAGGATGGGCGGGAGGGTGAACACCGGGGAGCTGTTTTTT; cdr3_aa: CASRMGGRVNTGELFF
j_call: TRBJ1-1; v_call: TRBV20-1; d_call: TRBD1; clone_size: .; cdr3_nt: TGCAGTGCTAGTAACAGGGGGCTCACTGAAGCTTTCTTT; cdr3_aa: CSASNRGLTEAFF
j_call: TRBJ2-1; v_call: TRBV6-5; d_call: TRBD1; clone_size: once; cdr3_nt: TGTGCCAGCACTACCGGGACAGGGGGCTACAATGAGCAGTTCTTC; cdr3_aa: CASTTGTGGYNEQFF
j_call: TRBJ1-2; v_call: TRBV20-1; d_call: TRBD1; clone_size: .; cdr3_nt: TGCAGTGCCGAAGACAGGGCTTGGGGCTACACCTTC; cdr3_aa: CSAEDRAWGYTF
j_call: TRBJ2-2; v_call: TRBV10-3; d_call: .; clone_size: .; cdr3_nt: TGTGCCATCACCCTGAACACCGGGGAGCTGTTTTTT; cdr3_aa: CAITLNTGELFF
j_call: TRBJ1-1; v_call: TRBV2; d_call: .; clone_size: .; cdr3_nt: TGTGCCAGCAGCGCCGGACGGGCCATGAACACTGAAGCTTTCTTT; cdr3_aa: CASSAGRAMNTEAFF
j_call: TRBJ2-7; v_call: TRBV11-2; d_call: TRBD2; clone_size: .; cdr3_nt: TGTGCCAGCAGCTTACGACTAGCGGGCACGACCGACAGCTTATACGAGCAGTACTTC; cdr3_aa: CASSLRLAGTTDSLYEQYF
j_call: TRBJ2-6; v_call: TRBV11-2; d_call: TRBD1; clone_size: .; cdr3_nt: TGTGCCAGCAGCGCTGGACAGGGTGTAGGGACTGGGGCCAACGTCCTGACTTTC; cdr3_aa: CASSAGQGVGTGANVLTF
j_call: TRBJ2-1; v_call: TRBV30; d_call: .; clone_size: .; cdr3_nt: TGTGCCCGGGACGGGAACAATGAGCAGTTCTTC; cdr3_aa: CARDGNNEQFF
j_call: TRBJ2-1; v_call: TRBV7-9; d_call: .; clone_size: .; cdr3_nt: TGTGCCAGCAGCCAAGCAATGGCTGGGGCGTGGGAGCAGTTCTTC; cdr3_aa: CASSQAMAGAWEQFF
j_call: TRBJ2-1; v_call: TRBV20-1; d_call: TRBD2; clone_size: .; cdr3_nt: TGCAGTGCTCGAGGACTAGCGGGGGCCTACAATGAGCAGTTCTTC; cdr3_aa: CSARGLAGAYNEQFF
j_call: TRBJ1-2; v_call: TRBV5-1; d_call: .; clone_size: .; cdr3_nt: TGCGCCAGCAGCTTGGAGGCAGGCTATGGCTACACCTTC; cdr3_aa: CASSLEAGYGYTF
j_call: TRBJ2-6; v_call: TRBV19; d_call: .; clone_size: .; cdr3_nt: TGTGCCAGTAGAAGGGGGGCTGGGGCCAACGTCCTGACTTTC; cdr3_aa: CASRRGAGANVLTF
j_call: TRBJ2-7; v_call: TRBV6-2/TRBV6-3; d_call: .; clone_size: .; cdr3_nt: TGTGCCAGCACACCGACCGTGGGCAGCTCCTACGAGCAGTACTTC; cdr3_aa: CASTPTVGSSYEQYF
j_call: TRBJ2-7; v_call: TRBV20-1; d_call: .; clone_size: .; cdr3_nt: TGCAGTGCTAGGGCGCAAGCGGGCCGCTACGAGCAGTACTTC; cdr3_aa: CSARAQAGRYEQYF
j_call: TRBJ2-1; v_call: TRBV7-2; d_call: TRBD2; clone_size: once; cdr3_nt: TGTGCCAGCAGCTCAGAAACGGCCCGGGGGGATGAGCAGTTCTTC; cdr3_aa: CASSSETARGDEQFF
j_call: TRBJ1-1; v_call: TRBV7-2; d_call: .; clone_size: .; cdr3_nt: TGTGCCAGCAGCTTAGTGGGTGCAGACAACACTGAAGCTTTCTTT; cdr3_aa: CASSLVGADNTEAFF
j_call: TRBJ2-5; v_call: TRBV5-1; d_call: .; clone_size: .; cdr3_nt: TGCGCCAGCAGCTTCGTTTTGGGGTCGGGCCAAGAGACCCAGTACTTC; cdr3_aa: CASSFVLGSGQETQYF
j_call: TRBJ2-7; v_call: TRBV20-1; d_call: .; clone_size: once; cdr3_nt: TGCAGTGCTAGTCAGGGTGATCCCTCCTACGAGCAGTACTTC; cdr3_aa: CSASQGDPSYEQYF
j_call: TRBJ1-1; v_call: TRBV6-2/TRBV6-3; d_call: TRBD1; clone_size: .; cdr3_nt: TGTGCCAGCACTGATCCCAGGGGGCAACCTGAAGCTTTCTTT; cdr3_aa: CASTDPRGQPEAFF
j_call: TRBJ2-1; v_call: TRBV27; d_call: .; clone_size: .; cdr3_nt: TGTGCCAGCAGTCTTAATTTTGAGCAGTTCTTC; cdr3_aa: CASSLNFEQFF
j_call: TRBJ2-1; v_call: TRBV20-1; d_call: TRBD2; clone_size: .; cdr3_nt: TGCAGTGCCCAAACGCCCGGGACTAAGAATGAGCAGTTCTTC; cdr3_aa: CSAQTPGTKNEQFF
j_call: TRBJ1-3; v_call: TRBV20-1; d_call: .; clone_size: .; cdr3_nt: TGCAGTGCTAGAGACACCAGGGCTGGAAACACCATATATTTT; cdr3_aa: CSARDTRAGNTIYF
j_call: TRBJ1-2; v_call: TRBV10-3; d_call: TRBD1; clone_size: once; cdr3_nt: TGTGCCATCAGTGAGTCGGGACAGGGGATTGGCTACACCTTC; cdr3_aa: CAISESGQGIGYTF
j_call: TRBJ1-2; v_call: TRBV7-2; d_call: TRBD1; clone_size: .; cdr3_nt: TGTGCCAGCAGCTTAGAAGGACAGGGGAATGGCTACACCTTC; cdr3_aa: CASSLEGQGNGYTF
j_call: TRBJ2-1; v_call: TRBV12-3/TRBV12-4; d_call: .; clone_size: .; cdr3_nt: TGTGCCAGCACCTATCTCCCCGGTGGGTCCTACAATGAGCAGTTCTTC; cdr3_aa: CASTYLPGGSYNEQFF
j_call: TRBJ1-5; v_call: TRBV6-2/TRBV6-3; d_call: TRBD1; clone_size: .; cdr3_nt: TGTGCCAGCAGTACCCGGGACAGGGGTCCCAATCAGCCCCAGCATTTT; cdr3_aa: CASSTRDRGPNQPQHF
j_call: TRBJ1-6; v_call: TRBV7-3; d_call: TRBD1; clone_size: .; cdr3_nt: TGTGCCAGCAGCTTAGGACAGGGGACTTCACCCCTCCACTTT; cdr3_aa: CASSLGQGTSPLHF
j_call: TRBJ1-1; v_call: TRBV6-5; d_call: .; clone_size: .; cdr3_nt: TGTGCCGCCGCGAACAAACACGTTGCTGAAGCTTTCTTT; cdr3_aa: CAAANKHVAEAFF
j_call: TRBJ1-5; v_call: TRBV19; d_call: .; clone_size: .; cdr3_nt: TGTGCCAGTAGTATGGGGGGTGATCAGCCCCAGCATTTT; cdr3_aa: CASSMGGDQPQHF
j_call: TRBJ2-1; v_call: TRBV27; d_call: TRBD2; clone_size: .; cdr3_nt: TGTGCCAGCAGGCGGGGGGGACATGGCAATGGTGAGCAGTTCTTC; cdr3_aa: CASRRGGHGNGEQFF
j_call: TRBJ1-1; v_call: TRBV6-2/TRBV6-3; d_call: .; clone_size: .; cdr3_nt: TGTGCCAGCAGTTCTCCATCTCAGGGGTACACTGAAGCTTTCTTT; cdr3_aa: CASSSPSQGYTEAFF
j_call: TRBJ1-3; v_call: TRBV5-1; d_call: .; clone_size: .; cdr3_nt: TGCGCCAGCAGCTTAGACCGACAGAGCTCTGGAAACACCATATATTTT; cdr3_aa: CASSLDRQSSGNTIYF
j_call: TRBJ2-1; v_call: TRBV27; d_call: TRBD2; clone_size: .; cdr3_nt: TGTGCCAGCAGTCCGCTAAGCGGGAGCGCCATACGAGATGAGCAGTTCTTC; cdr3_aa: CASSPLSGSAIRDEQFF